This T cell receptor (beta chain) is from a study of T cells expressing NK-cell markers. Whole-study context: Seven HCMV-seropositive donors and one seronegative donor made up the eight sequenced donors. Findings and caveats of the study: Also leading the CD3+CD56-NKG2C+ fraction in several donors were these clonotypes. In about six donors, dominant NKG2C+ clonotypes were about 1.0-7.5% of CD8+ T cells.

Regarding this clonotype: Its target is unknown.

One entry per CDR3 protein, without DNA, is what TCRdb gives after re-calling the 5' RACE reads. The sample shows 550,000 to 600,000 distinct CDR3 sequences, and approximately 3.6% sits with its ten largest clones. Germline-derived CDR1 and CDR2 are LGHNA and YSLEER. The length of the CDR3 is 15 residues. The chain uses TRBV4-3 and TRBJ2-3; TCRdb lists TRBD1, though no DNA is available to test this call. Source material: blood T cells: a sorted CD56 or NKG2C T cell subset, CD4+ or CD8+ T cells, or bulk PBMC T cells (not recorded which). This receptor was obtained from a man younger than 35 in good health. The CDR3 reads CASSQAGFSTDTQYF.